These 8 T cell receptor beta chains originate from one sample sequenced in a study of cytomegalovirus exposure and HLA in healthy donors. PCR was performed using 60 Vbeta and 13 Jbeta primers. Assay used: immunoSEQ multiplex PCR; TCRdb lists only in-frame clones, some missing. The data hold fewer than 130,000 clones, with roughly 71% observed a single time. The specimen was PBMCs. These receptors were obtained from a middle-aged man in good health and CMV-seropositive.

The chain joins TRBV5-1 to TRBJ2-3, with TRBD2 matching 13 bases. Germline trimming cut 0 bases from V and 0 bases from J; bases unmatched to any gene: 7. Germline V gives CDR1 SGHRS, CDR2 YFSETQ. The CDR3 is made up of 19 amino acids. CDR3 DNA: TGCGCCAGCAGCTTGGGAGGGACTAGCGGGACCTTCAGCACAGATACGCAGTATTTT. Translating gives CASSLGGTSGTFSTDTQYF. The full variable domain, its missing parts supplied by reference TRBV5-1 and TRBJ2-3, is KAGVTQTPRYLIKTRGQQVTLSCSPISGHRSVSWYQQTPGQGLQFLFEYFSETQRNKGNFPGRFSGRQFSNSRSEMNVSTLELGDSALYLCASSLGGTSGTFSTDTQYFGPGTRLTVL.

The chain combines TRBV19 with TRBJ2-3; TRBD1 matches at 8 bases. Germline trimming cut 3 bases from V and 2 bases from J; bases unmatched to any gene: 7. This CDR3 is built from 16 residues. Germline CDR1 reads LNHDA; CDR2 reads SQIVND (reference sequence). This chain's CDR3 is CASSIVLDRVTDTQYF. The CDR3 bases are TGTGCCAGTAGTATTGTTCTGGACAGGGTCACAGATACGCAGTATTTT. Drawing the rest from reference TRBV19 and TRBJ2-3, the complete variable domain is DGGITQSPKYLFRKEGQNVTLSCEQNLNHDAMYWYRQDPGQGLRLIYYSQIVNDFQKGDIAEGYSVSREKKESFPLTVTSAQKNPTAFYLCASSIVLDRVTDTQYFGPGTRLTVL.

This clone was seen a single time. The chain has TRBV6-6 and TRBJ1-4; D gene ambiguous. V shed 6 bases and J shed 0 bases, with 11 bases lying between them. Germline loops: CDR1 MNHNY, CDR2 SVGAGI (reference sequence). The CDR3 consists of 15 residues. The CDR3 nucleotides are TGTGCCAGCAGAACCCAGTTGACAACTAATGAAAAACTGTTTTTT. It codes for CASRTQLTTNEKLFF.

This chain joins TRBV29-1 and TRBJ2-1, with D maybe TRBD1 (5 bases). This CDR3 contains 14 residues. With 7 bases removed from V and 2 bases from J, the gap between germline ends came to 15 bases. Looked up from germline, CDR1 is SQVTM and CDR2 is ANQGSEA. In DNA form, the CDR3 reads TGCAGCGGCGCGGCGGACACAACCTACAATGAGCAGTTCTTC. Its protein is CSGAADTTYNEQFF.

The chain employs TRBV7-9 and TRBJ1-6; D is ambiguous. This CDR3 is built from 14 residues. In germline, CDR1 is SEHNR, CDR2 FQNEAQ (reference sequence). V lost 5 bases to trimming and J lost 5 bases, with 10 bases between them. The CDR3 spells CASSASGHNSPLHF. The DNA for the CDR3 is TGTGCCAGCAGCGCATCTGGCCATAATTCACCCCTCCACTTT.

The chain combines TRBV9 with TRBJ2-3; 8 bases map to TRBD2. The V gene end was trimmed by 0 bases and the J gene end by 4 bases; junction bases not matched to a gene: 7. Germline assignment: CDR1 SGDLS and CDR2 YYNGEE. The CDR3 spans 16 residues. The CDR3 nucleotides are TGTGCCAGCAGCGTAGCGGGGGGGAGGAGCGCAGATACGCAGTATTTT. Protein product: CASSVAGGRSADTQYF.

V usage is TRBV13 and J usage is TRBJ2-1; 11 bases match TRBD2. Germline trimming cut 7 bases from V and 4 bases from J; bases unmatched to any gene: 12. This CDR3 comprises 17 residues. The germline CDR1 and CDR2 sequences are PRHDT and FYEKMQ (reference sequence). The CDR3 protein is CASNDGSGTSGYNEQFF. For the CDR3, the DNA is TGTGCCAGCAATGATGGTTCCGGGACTAGCGGATACAATGAGCAGTTCTTC.

This sequence joins TRBV30 and TRBJ2-3; 8 bases match TRBD2. The germline V gene encodes CDR1 GTSNPN and CDR2 SVGIG (reference sequence). Trimming at V came to 2 bases and at J to 3 bases, leaving 4 bases not matched to a gene. The CDR3 totals 14 residues. Written as DNA, the CDR3 is TGTGCCTGGAGTCCCGGACTAGCAACAGATACGCAGTATTTT. This sequence encodes CAWSPGLATDTQYF.